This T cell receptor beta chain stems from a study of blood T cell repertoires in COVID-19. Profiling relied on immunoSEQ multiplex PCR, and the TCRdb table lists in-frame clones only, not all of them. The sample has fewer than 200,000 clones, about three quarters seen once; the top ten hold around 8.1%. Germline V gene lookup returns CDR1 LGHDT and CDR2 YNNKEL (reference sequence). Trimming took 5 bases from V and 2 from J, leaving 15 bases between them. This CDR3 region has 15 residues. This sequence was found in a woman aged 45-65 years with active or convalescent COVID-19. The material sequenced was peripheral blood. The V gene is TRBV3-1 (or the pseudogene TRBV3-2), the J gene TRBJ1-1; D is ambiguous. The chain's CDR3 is CASSARGGANTEAFF. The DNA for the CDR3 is TGTGCCAGCAGCGCCCGGGGAGGTGCTAACACTGAAGCTTTCTTT.